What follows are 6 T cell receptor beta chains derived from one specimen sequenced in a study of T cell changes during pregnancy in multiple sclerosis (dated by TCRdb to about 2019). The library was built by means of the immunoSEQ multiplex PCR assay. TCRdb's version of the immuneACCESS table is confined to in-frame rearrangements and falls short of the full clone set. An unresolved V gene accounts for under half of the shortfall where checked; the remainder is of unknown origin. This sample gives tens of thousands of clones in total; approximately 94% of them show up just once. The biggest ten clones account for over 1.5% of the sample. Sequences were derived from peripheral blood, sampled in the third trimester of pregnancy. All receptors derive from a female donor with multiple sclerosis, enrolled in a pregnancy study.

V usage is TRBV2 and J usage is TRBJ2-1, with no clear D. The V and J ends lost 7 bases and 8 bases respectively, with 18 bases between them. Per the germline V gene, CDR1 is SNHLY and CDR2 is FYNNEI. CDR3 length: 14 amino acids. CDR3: CASKSTFAVYEQFF. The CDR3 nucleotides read TGTGCCAGCAAGAGCACCTTCGCGGTCTATGAGCAGTTCTTC.

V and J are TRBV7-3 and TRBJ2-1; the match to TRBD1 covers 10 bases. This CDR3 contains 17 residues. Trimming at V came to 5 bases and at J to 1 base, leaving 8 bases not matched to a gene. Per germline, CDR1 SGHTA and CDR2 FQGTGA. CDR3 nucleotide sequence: TGTGCCAGCAGCAAGAACCCGGGACAGGGGTCCTACAATGAGCAGTTCTTC. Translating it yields CASSKNPGQGSYNEQFF.

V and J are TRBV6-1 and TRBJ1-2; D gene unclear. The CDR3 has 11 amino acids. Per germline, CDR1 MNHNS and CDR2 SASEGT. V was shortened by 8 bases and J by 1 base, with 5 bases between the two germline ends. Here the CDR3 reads CASRYNYGYTF. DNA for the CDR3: TGTGCCAGCCGGTATAACTATGGCTACACCTTC.

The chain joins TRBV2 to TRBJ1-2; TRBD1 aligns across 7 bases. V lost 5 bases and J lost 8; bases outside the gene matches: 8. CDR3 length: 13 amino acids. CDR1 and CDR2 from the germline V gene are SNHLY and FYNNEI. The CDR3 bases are TGTGCCAGCAGTTCTCGACAGGGACAAGGCTACACCTTC. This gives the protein CASSSRQGQGYTF.

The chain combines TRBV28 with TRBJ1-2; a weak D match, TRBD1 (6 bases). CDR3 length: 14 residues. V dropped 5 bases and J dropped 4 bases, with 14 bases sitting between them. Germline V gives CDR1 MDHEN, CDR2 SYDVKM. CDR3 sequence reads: CASSPTGQLYGYTF. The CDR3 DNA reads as TGTGCCAGCAGTCCGACGGGACAACTCTATGGCTACACCTTC.

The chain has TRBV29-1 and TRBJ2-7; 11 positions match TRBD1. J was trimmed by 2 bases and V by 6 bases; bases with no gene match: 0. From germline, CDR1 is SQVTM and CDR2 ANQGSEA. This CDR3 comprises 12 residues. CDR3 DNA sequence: TGCAGCGTGGGACAGGGGGCCTACGAGCAGTACTTC. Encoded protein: CSVGQGAYEQYF.